This TCR beta chain was sequenced in a study of neoadjuvant anti-PD-1 for oral cavity cancer. Produced via immunoSEQ multiplex PCR; TCRdb's table is partial and in-frame only. The top ten clones hold roughly 3.5% of a sample with about 7,000 clones, over 65% of them seen once. The CDR3 covers 14 residues. The germline CDR1 and CDR2 sequences are SGHRS and YFSETQ. The V gene end was trimmed by 1 base and the J gene end by 6 bases; junction bases not matched to a gene: 4. The genes are TRBV5-1 and TRBJ1-1; 9 bases map to TRBD1. The sample in question was PBMCs, obtained before nivolumab (anti-PD-1) treatment. The sequence was obtained from a person aged 35 to 85 with oral cavity squamous cell carcinoma. The CDR3 here is CASSLWTGDPEAFF. DNA for the CDR3: TGCGCCAGCAGCTTGTGGACAGGGGACCCTGAAGCTTTCTTT.